This T cell receptor (beta chain) was documented in a study of cytomegalovirus exposure and HLA in healthy donors. Across the study: There were approximately 400 genotyped donors. Of these, 81% fell in the genetic ancestry cluster associated with self-reported Caucasian donors.

CDR1 and CDR2 (germline): LGHNA, YSLEER. The CDR3 has 15 amino acids. The germline V and J ends were trimmed by 0 bases and 3 bases, with 9 bases remaining between them. It was with 60 Vbeta and 13 Jbeta primers that the PCR ran. Some clones are missing from TCRdb's copy, which holds only in-frame ones; the method was immunoSEQ multiplex PCR. The top ten hold 1.3% of the sample, which has about 180,000 clones, just under 80% seen once. On this clone: The target antigen is unknown.

General study points: Sequence variants that were highly shared formed a cluster that was likely a sequencing artifact.

Healthy individuals who donated bone marrow served as the donors. This receptor was obtained from a man aged 30 to 45 in good health and CMV-seronegative. Sequenced sample: PBMCs. The chain is built from TRBV4-3 and TRBJ2-1, with D maybe TRBD2 (6 bases). Here the CDR3 reads CASSQEDGGYNEQFF. The CDR3, as DNA: TGCGCCAGCAGCCAAGAGGACGGGGGCTACAATGAGCAGTTCTTC.